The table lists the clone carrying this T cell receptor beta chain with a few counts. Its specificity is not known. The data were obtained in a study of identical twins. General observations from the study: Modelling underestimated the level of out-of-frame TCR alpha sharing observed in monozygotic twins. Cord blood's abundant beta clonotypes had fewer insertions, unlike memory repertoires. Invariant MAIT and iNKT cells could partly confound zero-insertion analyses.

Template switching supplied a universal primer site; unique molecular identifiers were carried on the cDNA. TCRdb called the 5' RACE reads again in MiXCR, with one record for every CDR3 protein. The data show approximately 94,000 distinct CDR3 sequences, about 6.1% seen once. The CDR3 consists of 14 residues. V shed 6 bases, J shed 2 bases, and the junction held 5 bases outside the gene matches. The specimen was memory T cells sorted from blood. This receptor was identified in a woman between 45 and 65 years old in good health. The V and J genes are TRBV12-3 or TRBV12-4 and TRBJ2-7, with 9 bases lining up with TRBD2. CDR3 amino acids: CASRRAGGAYEQYF. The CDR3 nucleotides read TGTGCCAGCAGGAGAGCGGGAGGTGCCTACGAGCAGTACTTC.